What follows is one T cell receptor (beta chain) and its context. Its specificity is unknown. Only in-frame clones appear in the TCRdb table, and some are missing; sequencing was by immunoSEQ multiplex PCR. The sample lists around 56,000 clones, approximately 90% occurring once. This entry belongs to a study of OX40 agonist ivuxolimab in advanced cancers. The overall study: With a range of about 20 to 79, age averaged 60 years, and approximately 83% were male.

V was trimmed by 5 bases and J by 6 bases, leaving 7 bases between them. Looked up from germline, CDR1 is DFQATT and CDR2 is SNEGSKA (reference sequence). The CDR3 is made up of 10 amino acids. Notes on the study in general: Researchers did not establish what antigens the expanded peripheral T cells target. Circulating CD4+ and CD8+ T cells showed clonal expansion by week 6 at 0.1 to 3.0 mg/kg. Some nonresponders additionally presented with little normalized T-cell clonal expansion.

The chain links TRBV20-1 to TRBJ1-1, with TRBD1 as a possible D gene (6 bases). The source material was CD4+ or CD8+ T cells sorted from blood, sampled in a trial of the OX40 agonist ivuxolimab. The TCR was taken from an adult with an advanced solid tumor such as melanoma, head and neck, liver or kidney cancer. CDR3 sequence: CSAGTPEAFF. CDR3 in DNA: TGCAGTGCTGGGACACCTGAAGCTTTCTTT.